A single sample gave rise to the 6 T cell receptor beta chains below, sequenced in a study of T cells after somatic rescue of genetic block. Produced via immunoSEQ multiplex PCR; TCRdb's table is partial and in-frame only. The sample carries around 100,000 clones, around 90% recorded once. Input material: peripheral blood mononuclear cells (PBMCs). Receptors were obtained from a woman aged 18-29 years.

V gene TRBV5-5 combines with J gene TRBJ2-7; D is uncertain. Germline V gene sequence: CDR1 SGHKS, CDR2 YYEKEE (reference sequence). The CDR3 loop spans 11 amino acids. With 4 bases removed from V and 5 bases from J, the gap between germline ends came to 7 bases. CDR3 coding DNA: TGTGCCAGCAGCCTCGTGGACGAGCAGTACTTC. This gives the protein CASSLVDEQYF.

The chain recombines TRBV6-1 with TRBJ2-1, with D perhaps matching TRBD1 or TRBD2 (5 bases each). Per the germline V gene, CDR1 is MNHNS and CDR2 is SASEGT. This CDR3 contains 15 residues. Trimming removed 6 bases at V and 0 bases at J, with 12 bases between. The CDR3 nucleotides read TGTGCCAGCAGGCACGGGGACGGCTCCTACAATGAGCAGTTCTTC. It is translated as CASRHGDGSYNEQFF.

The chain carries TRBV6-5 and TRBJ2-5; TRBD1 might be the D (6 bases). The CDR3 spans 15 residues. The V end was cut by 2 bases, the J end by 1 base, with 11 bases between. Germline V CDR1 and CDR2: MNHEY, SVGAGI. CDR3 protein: CASSYLSGAQETQYF. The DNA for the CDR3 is TGTGCCAGCAGTTACCTATCAGGGGCCCAAGAGACCCAGTACTTC.

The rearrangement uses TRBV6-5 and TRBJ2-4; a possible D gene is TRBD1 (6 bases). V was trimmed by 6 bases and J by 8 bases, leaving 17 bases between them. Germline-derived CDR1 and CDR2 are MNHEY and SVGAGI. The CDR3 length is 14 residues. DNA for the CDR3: TGTGCCAGCAGGGATCCACAGGGTTCGCACATTCAGTACTTC. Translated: CASRDPQGSHIQYF.

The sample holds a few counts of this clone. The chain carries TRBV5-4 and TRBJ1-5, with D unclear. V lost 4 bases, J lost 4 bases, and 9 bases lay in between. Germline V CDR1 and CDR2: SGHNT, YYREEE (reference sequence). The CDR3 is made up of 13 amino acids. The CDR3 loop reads CASSPAVNQPQHF. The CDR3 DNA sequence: TGTGCCAGCAGCCCAGCCGTAAATCAGCCCCAGCATTTT.

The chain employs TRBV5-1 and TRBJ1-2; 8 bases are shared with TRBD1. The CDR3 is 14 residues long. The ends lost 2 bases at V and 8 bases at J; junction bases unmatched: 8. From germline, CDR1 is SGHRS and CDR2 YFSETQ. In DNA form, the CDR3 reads TGCGCCAGCAGCTTCCAGGGGGCAGCTGGGGGCTACACCTTC. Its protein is CASSFQGAAGGYTF. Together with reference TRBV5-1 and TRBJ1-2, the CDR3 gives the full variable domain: KAGVTQTPRYLIKTRGQQVTLSCSPISGHRSVSWYQQTPGQGLQFLFEYFSETQRNKGNFPGRFSGRQFSNSRSEMNVSTLELGDSALYLCASSFQGAAGGYTFGSGTRLTVV.